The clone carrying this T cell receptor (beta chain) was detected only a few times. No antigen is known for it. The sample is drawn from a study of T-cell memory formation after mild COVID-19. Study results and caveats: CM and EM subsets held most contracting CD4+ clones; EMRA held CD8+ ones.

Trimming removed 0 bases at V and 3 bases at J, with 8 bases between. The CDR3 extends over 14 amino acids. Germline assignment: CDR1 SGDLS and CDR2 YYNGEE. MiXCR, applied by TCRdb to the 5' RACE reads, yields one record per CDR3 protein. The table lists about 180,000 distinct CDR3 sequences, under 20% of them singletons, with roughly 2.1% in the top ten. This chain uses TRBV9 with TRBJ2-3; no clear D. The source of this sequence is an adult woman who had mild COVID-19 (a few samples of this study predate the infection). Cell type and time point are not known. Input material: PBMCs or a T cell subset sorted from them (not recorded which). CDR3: CASSVEGRTDTQYF. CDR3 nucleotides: TGTGCCAGCAGCGTAGAAGGGCGGACAGATACGCAGTATTTT.